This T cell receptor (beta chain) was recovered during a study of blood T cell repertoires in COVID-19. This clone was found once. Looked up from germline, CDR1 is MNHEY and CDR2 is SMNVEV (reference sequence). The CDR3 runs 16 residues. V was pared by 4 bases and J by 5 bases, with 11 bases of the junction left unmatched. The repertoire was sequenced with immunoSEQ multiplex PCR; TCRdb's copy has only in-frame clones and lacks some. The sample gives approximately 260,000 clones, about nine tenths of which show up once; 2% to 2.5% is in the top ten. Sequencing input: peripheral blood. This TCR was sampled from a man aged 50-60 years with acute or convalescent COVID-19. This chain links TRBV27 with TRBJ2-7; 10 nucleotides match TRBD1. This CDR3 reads CASSSSLGTGAHEQYF. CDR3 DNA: TGTGCCAGCAGTTCATCCCTCGGGACAGGGGCCCACGAGCAGTACTTC.